These T cell receptor beta chains were read from a single sample in a study of immune evolution from preneoplasia to lung adenocarcinoma. TCRdb's copy holds only in-frame clones and misses some; the assay was immunoSEQ multiplex PCR. The sample lists several thousand clones; 70% to 80% were seen once. Material for sequencing was FFPE lung adenocarcinoma in situ tissue. The receptor set was obtained from a person aged 60 to 80 with lung adenocarcinoma. The conserved cysteine and the conserved F or W are not part of the CDR3 here. Clone size is not always given. Where it is, it says once, few, many or a class for expanded clones.

j_gene: TRBJ2-2
abundance: -
v_gene: TRBV7-9
CDR3aa: ASSLDGNTGELF

j_gene: TRBJ2-3
abundance: -
v_gene: TRBV18
CDR3aa: ASSPAGKRVTDTQY

j_gene: TRBJ2-3
abundance: -
v_gene: TRBV5-4
CDR3aa: ASSSTTRASTDTQY

j_gene: TRBJ1-2
abundance: -
v_gene: TRBV19
CDR3aa: ASSIPDSKYYGYT

j_gene: TRBJ1-6
abundance: -
v_gene: TRBV7-2
CDR3aa: ASSSGQGLHSPLH

j_gene: TRBJ1-4
abundance: few
v_gene: TRBV18
CDR3aa: ASSPVATNEKLF

j_gene: TRBJ2-7
abundance: -
v_gene: TRBV5-1
CDR3aa: ASSMAGDEQY

j_gene: TRBJ1-3
abundance: few
v_gene: TRBV6-5
CDR3aa: ASSLNRFSGNTIY

j_gene: TRBJ1-6
abundance: few
v_gene: TRBV6-6
CDR3aa: ASSGDAGYSPLH

j_gene: TRBJ1-5
abundance: -
v_gene: TRBV5-1
CDR3aa: ASSLADSYHQPQH

j_gene: TRBJ1-2
abundance: -
v_gene: TRBV7-9
CDR3aa: ASSPGQGFYYGYT

j_gene: TRBJ1-2
abundance: large
v_gene: TRBV6-1
CDR3aa: ASSEARETGIGHGYT

j_gene: TRBJ1-1
abundance: -
v_gene: TRBV7-8
CDR3aa: ASSLMVAGGTEAF

j_gene: TRBJ1-6
abundance: few
v_gene: TRBV10-3
CDR3aa: AISEVRGSPLH

j_gene: TRBJ2-1
abundance: -
v_gene: TRBV27
CDR3aa: ASRTPKSSYNEQF

j_gene: TRBJ1-5
abundance: few
v_gene: TRBV7-2
CDR3aa: ASSLGGSQPQH

j_gene: TRBJ1-1
abundance: -
v_gene: TRBV30
CDR3aa: AWRSWGQGTNTEAF